The clone carrying this T cell receptor beta chain was seen many times. Its antigen remains unidentified. The sample belongs to a study of T-cell memory formation after mild COVID-19. 5'RACE primed at constant segments yielded TCR alpha and TCR beta cDNA libraries bearing sample barcodes and UMIs. TCRdb processed the 5' RACE reads anew with MiXCR; each CDR3 protein has one entry. The sample yields 550,000 to 700,000 distinct CDR3 sequences, roughly 17% seen once. Germline CDR1 is SGHAT and CDR2 is FQNNGV. This CDR3 has 16 amino acids. The V gene lost 1 base and the J gene lost 1 base, with 13 bases spanning the gap. Study results and limitations: Later expanders leaned CD4+, whereas day 15 to 85 contracting clones were balanced CD4/CD8. Several responding clones turned up in pre-infection memory, indicating that cross-reactive memory may have taken part. The CD4+ clones that contracted clustered mainly within CM and EM, and the CD8+ clones concentrated in EMRA.

This chain links TRBV11-2 with TRBJ1-1; no firm D call. The receptor's source is an adult woman who had mild COVID-19 (a few samples of this study predate the infection). Cell type and time point are not known. Specimen: PBMCs or a T cell subset sorted from them (not recorded which). The chain's CDR3 is CASSLGIPRRNTEAFF. The CDR3 region has the DNA TGTGCCAGCAGCTTAGGCATCCCGAGGCGGAACACTGAAGCTTTCTTT.